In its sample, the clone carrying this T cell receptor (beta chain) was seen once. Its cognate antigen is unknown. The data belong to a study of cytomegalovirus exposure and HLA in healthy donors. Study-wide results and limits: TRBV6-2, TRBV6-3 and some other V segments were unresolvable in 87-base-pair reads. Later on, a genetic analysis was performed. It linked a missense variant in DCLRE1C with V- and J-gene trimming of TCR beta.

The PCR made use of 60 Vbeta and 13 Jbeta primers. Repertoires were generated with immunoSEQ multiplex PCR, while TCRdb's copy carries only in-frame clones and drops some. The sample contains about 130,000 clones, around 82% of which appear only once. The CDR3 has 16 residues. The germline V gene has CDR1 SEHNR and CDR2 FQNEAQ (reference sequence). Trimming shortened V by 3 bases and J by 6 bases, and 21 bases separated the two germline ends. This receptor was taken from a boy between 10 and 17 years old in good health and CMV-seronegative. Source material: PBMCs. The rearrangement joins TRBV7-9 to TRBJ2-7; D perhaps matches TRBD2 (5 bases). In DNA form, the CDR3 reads TGTGCCAGCAGCTTCTATCTAGCTGGCCGTGGTACCGAGCAGTACTTC. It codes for CASSFYLAGRGTEQYF.